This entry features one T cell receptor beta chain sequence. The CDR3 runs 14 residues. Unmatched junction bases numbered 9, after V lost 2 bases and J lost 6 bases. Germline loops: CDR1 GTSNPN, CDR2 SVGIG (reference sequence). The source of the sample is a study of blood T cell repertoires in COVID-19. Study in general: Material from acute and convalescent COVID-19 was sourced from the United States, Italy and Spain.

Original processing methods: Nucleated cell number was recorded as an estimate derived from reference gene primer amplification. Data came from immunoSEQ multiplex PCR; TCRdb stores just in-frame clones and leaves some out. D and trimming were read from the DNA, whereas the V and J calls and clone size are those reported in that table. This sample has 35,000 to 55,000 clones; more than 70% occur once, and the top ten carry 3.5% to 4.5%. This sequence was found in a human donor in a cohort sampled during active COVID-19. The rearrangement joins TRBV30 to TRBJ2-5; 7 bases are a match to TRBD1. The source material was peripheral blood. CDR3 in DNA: TGTGCCTGGAGTATAAGACAGGGCGGTCAGACCCAGTACTTC. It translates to CAWSIRQGGQTQYF.